What follows are 17 T cell receptor beta chains derived from one specimen sequenced in a study of blood T cell repertoires in COVID-19. Generated by immunoSEQ multiplex PCR, the TCRdb table keeps only in-frame clones and is missing some. The data contain 150,000 to 200,000 clones, over 75% of them singletons. The sample comprised PBMCs or T cells enriched from blood (not recorded which). The receptor source for this set is a woman aged 18-29 years who had recovered from COVID-19.

The rearrangement links TRBV6-5 to TRBJ2-7; 7 nucleotides align to TRBD2. J lost 3 bases, V lost 6 bases, and 8 bases had no gene match. The CDR3 has 14 residues. Germline values: CDR1 MNHEY, CDR2 SVGAGI. As DNA, the CDR3 is TGTGCCAGCAGGACCGGGACTAACCTCTACGAGCAGTACTTC. It yields the protein CASRTGTNLYEQYF.

This chain joins TRBV6-2 or TRBV6-3 and TRBJ2-3; 8 nucleotides match TRBD2. CDR3 size: 17 residues. CDR1 and CDR2 from the germline V gene are MNHEY and SVGEGT. J gave up 5 bases and V 5 bases, and 15 bases lay outside the gene matches. Here the CDR3 DNA reads TGTGCCAGCAGTGGAATACGCCCGGGACTAGTCATAGATACGCAGTATTTT. Translation gives CASSGIRPGLVIDTQYF.

The chain carries TRBV4-3 and TRBJ2-2, with 8 bases lining up with TRBD2. CDR1 is LGHNA, CDR2 YSLEER, per germline. V trimming: 0 bases; J trimming: 2 bases; junction bases outside the gene matches: 8. There are 18 residues in the CDR3. This CDR3 reads CASSQDLGGRPNTGELFF. In DNA form, the CDR3 reads TGCGCCAGCAGCCAAGATCTAGGCGGGAGGCCAAACACCGGGGAGCTGTTTTTT.

V usage is TRBV27 and J usage is TRBJ2-1; 8 bases match TRBD1. Germline CDR1 is MNHEY and CDR2 is SMNVEV (reference sequence). The CDR3 is 13 amino acids. Losses at the gene ends were 8 bases for V and 9 bases for J; bases not matched to a gene: 9. CDR3 bases: TGTGCCAGCCAGACAGGGGTTTTGGGTGAGCAGTTCTTC. Translated: CASQTGVLGEQFF.

The chain links TRBV4-3 to TRBJ1-2; 9 bases align to TRBD1. Germline CDR1 is LGHNA and CDR2 is YSLEER. V lost 0 bases, J lost 4 bases, and 3 bases stayed unmatched. CDR3 length: 15 amino acids. The CDR3: CASSQDQTGGYGYTF. CDR3 nucleotide sequence: TGCGCCAGCAGCCAAGATCAGACAGGGGGCTATGGCTACACCTTC.

This clone was detected once. The rearrangement uses TRBV2 and TRBJ1-5; D not certain. Germline V gene lookup returns CDR1 SNHLY and CDR2 FYNNEI. The CDR3 has 13 residues. Trimming left V 5 bases short and J 2 bases short, with 7 bases between. The CDR3 here is CASSPQGNQPQHF. CDR3 coding DNA: TGTGCCAGCAGTCCTCAGGGCAATCAGCCCCAGCATTTT. The full variable domain, in which reference TRBV2 and TRBJ1-5 provide the parts outside the CDR3, is EPEVTQTPSHQVTQMGQEVILRCVPISNHLYFYWYRQILGQKVEFLVSFYNNEISEKSEIFDDQFSVERPDGSNFTLKIRSTKLEDSAMYFCASSPQGNQPQHFGDGTRLSIL.

V is TRBV3-1 (or the pseudogene TRBV3-2) and J is TRBJ2-2, with 9 bases fitting TRBD2. V lost 4 bases, J lost 4 bases, and 4 bases stayed unmatched. Germline values: CDR1 LGHDT, CDR2 YNNKEL (reference sequence). The CDR3 covers 15 residues. The CDR3 sequence: CASSRLADFTGELFF. In nucleotides, the CDR3 is TGTGCCAGCAGCCGACTAGCGGATTTCACCGGGGAGCTGTTTTTT.

The table lists this clone with a few counts. This chain joins TRBV4-2 and TRBJ2-7; 9 bases line up with TRBD2. Germline lookup yields CDR1 LGHNA and CDR2 YNFKEQ. V trimming: 6 bases; J trimming: 5 bases; junction bases outside the gene matches: 11. This CDR3 comprises 15 residues. The CDR3 nucleotides are TGTGCCAGCAGGGTTCAGGCTAGCGGGGACCACGAGCAGTACTTC. Amino acids: CASRVQASGDHEQYF.

The chain has TRBV7-9 and TRBJ1-6; maybe TRBD1 (5 bases). Germline V gives CDR1 SEHNR, CDR2 FQNEAQ (reference sequence). The CDR3 loop spans 17 amino acids. The ends were cut back, 3 bases at V and 6 bases at J, with 18 bases in the middle. CDR3 DNA sequence: TGTGCCAGCAGCTTCCGGGGAGGAGGGACTCCTAATTCACCCCTCCACTTT. Translation: CASSFRGGGTPNSPLHF.

In the case of this clone: At one boundary the junction diverges from the germline segment, which might be a read error. V is TRBV7-7 and J is TRBJ2-3, with 12 bases matching TRBD2. From germline, CDR1 is SSHAT and CDR2 FNYEAQ (reference sequence). The CDR3 has 16 residues. DNA of the CDR3: TGTGCTAGCAGCCCCAGACTAGCGGGAGTGACAGATACGCAGTATTTT. Its protein is CASSPRLAGVTDTQYF.

The chain is built from TRBV29-1 and TRBJ2-1, with 8 bases identical to TRBD2. This CDR3 is 16 amino acids long. The ends lost 3 bases at V and 5 bases at J; junction bases unmatched: 12. CDR1 is SQVTM, CDR2 ANQGSEA, per germline. The CDR3 nucleotides read TGCAGCGTTGATCCCCGGTGGCGGGAGGAAAACAATGAGCAGTTCTTC. Translation gives CSVDPRWREENNEQFF.

In DNA, the CDR3 is TGCGCCAGCAGCGTGGGGCTAGCGGTATTGTCGGAGACCCAGTACTTC. Translation gives CASSVGLAVLSETQYF. The J gene is TRBJ2-5, the V gene TRBV5-1, with 7 bases identical to TRBD2. Germline CDR1 reads SGHRS; CDR2 reads YFSETQ. J was trimmed by 5 bases and V by 4 bases; bases with no gene match: 14. This CDR3 has 16 residues.

This chain uses TRBV19 with TRBJ2-3, with TRBD1 as a possible D gene (6 bases). The CDR3 has 13 residues. Trimming stripped 3 bases from V and 4 bases from J, with 8 bases between. Germline values: CDR1 LNHDA, CDR2 SQIVND (reference sequence). The DNA for the CDR3 is TGTGCCAGTAGTATGGGGGCCCCAGATACGCAGTATTTT. This sequence encodes CASSMGAPDTQYF.

The chain couples TRBV6-1 to TRBJ2-2; 8 nucleotides align to TRBD1. This CDR3 region has 17 residues. After removal of 2 bases from V and 0 bases from J, the junction contained 5 bases not matched to a gene. In germline, CDR1 is MNHNS, CDR2 SASEGT. The DNA for the CDR3 is TGTGCCAGCAGTGAAAGGGCAGGGGGCGCGAACACCGGGGAGCTGTTTTTT. The encoded protein is CASSERAGGANTGELFF.

V gene TRBV19 combines with J gene TRBJ1-1; 7 nucleotides align to TRBD1. The junction had 12 bases not matched to a gene; V was cut back by 2 bases and J by 0 bases. CDR3 length: 18 amino acids. Germline values: CDR1 LNHDA, CDR2 SQIVND (reference sequence). The CDR3 sequence is CASSITLGQDLMNTEAFF. The CDR3 bases are TGTGCCAGTAGTATAACACTCGGACAGGACCTCATGAACACTGAAGCTTTCTTT.

The chain is built from TRBV7-9 and TRBJ2-7; 13 bases align to TRBD2. Germline V CDR1 and CDR2: SEHNR, FQNEAQ (reference sequence). J lost 7 bases, V lost 4 bases, and 7 bases had no gene match. This CDR3 is built from 15 residues. CDR3 loop: CASSSPGLAGWEQYF. CDR3 DNA sequence: TGTGCCAGCAGCTCGCCGGGACTAGCGGGATGGGAGCAGTACTTC.

The J gene is TRBJ1-4, the V gene TRBV5-1; 8 nucleotides agree with TRBD1. This CDR3 contains 14 residues. CDR1 is SGHRS, CDR2 YFSETQ, per germline. The trim removed 6 bases at V and 7 bases at J, leaving 8 bases unmatched. The CDR3 region has the DNA TGCGCCAGCACCGACAGGGGCGGCGGTGAAAAACTGTTTTTT. Residues: CASTDRGGGEKLFF.